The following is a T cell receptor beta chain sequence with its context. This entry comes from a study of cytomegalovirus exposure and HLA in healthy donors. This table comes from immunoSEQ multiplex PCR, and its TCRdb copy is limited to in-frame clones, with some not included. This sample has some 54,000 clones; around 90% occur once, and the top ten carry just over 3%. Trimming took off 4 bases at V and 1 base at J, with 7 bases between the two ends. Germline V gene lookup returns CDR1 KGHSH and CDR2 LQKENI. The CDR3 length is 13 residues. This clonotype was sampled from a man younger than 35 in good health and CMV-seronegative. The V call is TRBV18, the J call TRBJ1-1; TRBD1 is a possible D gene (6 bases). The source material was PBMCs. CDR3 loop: CASSRDKNTEAFF. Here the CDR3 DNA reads TGTGCCAGCTCACGGGACAAGAACACTGAAGCTTTCTTT.